The text below deals with one T cell receptor (beta chain). The data belong to a study of CD8 T cells in Susac syndrome. Reverse transcription of roughly 0.45 to 1 ug RNA was performed with random hexamers. TCRdb itself ran the immunoSEQ multiplex PCR reads through MiXCR, one entry per CDR3 protein. The table has about 160,000 distinct CDR3 sequences, approximately 95% seen once. Negative isolation was applied to CD8+ and CD4+ T cells, and FACS enrichment was applied to TEMRA cells. V was clipped by 6 bases and J by 2 bases, with 13 bases between them. CDR1 is SQVTM and CDR2 is ANQGSEA in the germline V gene. The length of the CDR3 is 13 residues.

This TCR derives from a human donor with Susac syndrome. Material for sequencing was CD4+ T cells from PBMCs. V and J are TRBV29-1 and TRBJ1-1; maybe TRBD1 (5 bases). In nucleotides, the CDR3 is TGCAGCGTCAGGGACGGAACAAACACTGAAGCTTTCTTT. This encodes CSVRDGTNTEAFF.